This T cell receptor beta chain was identified in a study of cytomegalovirus exposure and HLA in healthy donors. Study-wide results and limits: What was likely a sequencing artifact was a cluster of highly shared sequence variants. Later work associated over 15,000 TCR beta sequences with HLA alleles at 0.05 false discovery rate. The authors later found most CMV-associated TCR beta chains appeared HLA-restricted.

This clone was counted a few times. Antigen unknown. PCR was performed using 60 Vbeta and 13 Jbeta primers. Sequenced by immunoSEQ multiplex PCR; TCRdb stores in-frame clones only, minus some. The sample lists approximately 120,000 clones, over 70% occurring once. From germline, CDR1 is SQVTM and CDR2 ANQGSEA. V was shortened by 8 bases and J by 1 base, with 8 bases between the two germline ends. The CDR3 contains 12 residues. The source is a man aged 18 to 29 in good health and CMV-seropositive. Source material: PBMCs. This rearrangement joins TRBV29-1 to TRBJ2-2; no definite D call. CDR3 sequence reads: CSTTENTGELFF. DNA of the CDR3: TGCAGCACAACAGAGAACACCGGGGAGCTGTTTTTT.